Listed here are 21 T cell receptor beta chains from one sample, sequenced in a study of immune characterization of retroperitoneal liposarcoma. Each CDR3 protein is one row after TCRdb ran MiXCR on the PCR reads. The table has some 9,300 distinct CDR3 sequences, roughly a third seen once. The specimen was tumor tissue. The receptors stem from a male donor with retroperitoneal liposarcoma.

V gene TRBV12-3 or TRBV12-4 combines with J gene TRBJ2-2, with 8 bases aligning to TRBD1. The CDR3 runs 15 residues. V lost 4 bases to trimming and J lost 4 bases; unmatched junction nucleotides: 5. In DNA, the CDR3 is TGTGCCAGCAGTTCAGGGGGCGCGAGCACCGGGGAGCTGTTTTTT. The encoded protein is CASSSGGASTGELFF.

The chain combines TRBV6-5 with TRBJ2-4; D is possibly TRBD1 or TRBD2 (5 bases each). The end of the DNA aligns better with TRBJ2-5, so the J call may be wrong. Germline values: CDR1 MNHEY, CDR2 SVGAGI. CDR3 length: 14 amino acids. CDR3 DNA: TGTGCCAGCAGTTACGGGGGAGTAAGAGAGACCCAGTACTTC. Encoded protein: CASSYGGVRETQYF.

There are a few counts of this clonotype. V gene TRBV29-1 combines with J gene TRBJ2-5; the match to TRBD2 covers 12 bases. CDR1 and CDR2 from the germline V gene are SQVTM and ANQGSEA. V dropped 7 bases and J dropped 4; count of bases not matched to a gene: 4. The CDR3 is 13 amino acids. The DNA of the CDR3 is TGCAGCGCATCGGGACTAGCGGGAGAGACCCAGTACTTC. Protein sequence: CSASGLAGETQYF.

This clonotype was counted only a few times. The chain has TRBV7-6 and TRBJ2-1, with a possible D match to TRBD2 (6 bases). The DNA end is more similar to TRBJ2-5, so the J call may be wrong. The germline V gene encodes CDR1 SGHVS and CDR2 FNYEAQ. The length of the CDR3 is 14 residues. CDR3 bases: TGTGCCAGCAGCTTAGAACGGGGGCAAGAGACCCAGTACTTC. This codes for CASSLERGQETQYF.

There are a few counts of this clonotype. The DNA for the CDR3 is TGTGCCAGCAGTTTCGACAGGCGAGGGGAGCTGTTTTTT. It specifies CASSFDRRGELFF. V usage is TRBV6-1 and J usage is TRBJ2-2; tentatively, D is TRBD1 (6 bases). The CDR3 extends over 13 amino acids. Between the trimmed V and J ends, which lost 5 bases and 8 bases, there was a span of 12 bases. Germline V CDR1 and CDR2: MNHNS, SASEGT.

This clonotype rates as medium-sized (0.01 to 0.1%). No conserved phenylalanine or tryptophan ends this CDR3, so it is likely a read error. V usage is TRBV6-1 and J usage is TRBJ2-5, with D perhaps matching TRBD2 (6 bases). The end of the DNA aligns better with TRBJ2-7, so the J call may be wrong. CDR3 length: 14 residues. Germline CDR1 MNHNS, CDR2 SASEGT. The CDR3 spells CASHLRAGRYEQYL. The CDR3 region has the DNA TGTGCCAGCCACCTCCGTGCGGGACGGTACGAGCAGTACTTA.

This clonotype was counted a single time. V usage is TRBV27 and J usage is TRBJ2-7; TRBD1 might be the D (5 bases). The V and J ends lost 6 bases and 0 bases respectively, with 12 bases between them. Germline loops: CDR1 MNHEY, CDR2 SMNVEV (reference sequence). CDR3 length: 14 amino acids. This CDR3 is CASRREDNSYEQYF. CDR3 sequence (DNA): TGTGCCAGCAGACGAGAGGACAACTCCTACGAGCAGTACTTC.

The gene calls are TRBV7-6 and TRBJ2-2; TRBD2 matches 9 bases. The V segment lost 3 bases and the J segment 5 bases; nucleotides outside the gene matches: 7. This CDR3 spans 16 amino acids. Germline CDR1 is SGHVS and CDR2 is FNYEAQ. CDR3 amino acids: CASSLTRGGGTGELFF. The CDR3 region has the DNA TGTGCCAGCAGCTTGACCCGCGGGGGGGGAACCGGGGAGCTGTTTTTT.

V gene TRBV6-1 combines with J gene TRBJ2-3; 14 bases agree with TRBD2. CDR1 and CDR2 (germline): MNHNS, SASEGT. V lost 6 bases to trimming and J lost 4 bases; unmatched junction nucleotides: 3. The CDR3 totals 15 residues. CDR3 sequence (DNA): TGTGCCAGCAGAGGACTAGCGGGAGGATCAGATACGCAGTATTTT. This encodes CASRGLAGGSDTQYF.

The chain employs TRBV6-5 and TRBJ2-4, with D hard to call. With the DNA end fitting TRBJ2-1 better, the J assignment may be wrong. Germline V CDR1 and CDR2: MNHEY, SVGAGI. The CDR3 is 14 residues long. CDR3 loop: CASETSEPPYEQFF. The CDR3 DNA is TGTGCCAGCGAAACCTCGGAGCCTCCCTACGAGCAGTTCTTC.

The gene calls are TRBV4-1 and TRBJ2-5; possibly TRBD2 for D (7 bases). TRBJ2-7 explains the end of the DNA better; the J call may be wrong. The germline gives CDR1 MGHRA, CDR2 YSYEKL. The CDR3 is made up of 14 amino acids. The CDR3 loop reads CASVERTGGHEQYF. DNA of the CDR3: TGCGCCAGCGTCGAAAGGACGGGGGGCCACGAGCAGTACTTC.

This clonotype turned up a few times. This rearrangement joins TRBV6-1 to TRBJ2-7, with D unclear. The CDR3 covers 14 residues. Germline CDR1 is MNHNS and CDR2 is SASEGT. With 2 bases removed from V and 0 bases from J, the gap between germline ends came to 8 bases. CDR3 sequence: CASSEFYGSYEQYF. CDR3 bases: TGTGCCAGCAGTGAATTTTACGGCTCCTACGAGCAGTACTTC.

The sample holds many counts of this clonotype. This chain uses TRBV28 with TRBJ2-3, with TRBD2 identical over 9 bases. There are 14 residues in the CDR3. V was clipped by 11 bases and J by 5 bases; unmatched bases: 11. Per the germline V gene, CDR1 is MDHEN and CDR2 is SYDVKM. DNA for the CDR3: TGTGCCTCCGCTAGCGGGGTACCAGGAGATACGCAGTATTTT. It specifies CASASGVPGDTQYF.

V is TRBV6-5 and J is TRBJ2-1, with D possibly called TRBD1 or TRBD2 (5 bases each). Deletions cut 5 bases from V and 10 bases from J, with 21 bases between. Germline V gene sequence: CDR1 MNHEY, CDR2 SVGAGI. This CDR3 region has 15 residues. CDR3 amino acids: CASSERGTGAYEQFF. CDR3 sequence (DNA): TGTGCCAGCAGTGAAAGGGGAACCGGGGCCTACGAGCAGTTCTTC.

CDR3 region: CASSPGLNQPQHF. DNA of the CDR3: TGTGCCAGCAGCCCGGGGCTGAATCAGCCCCAGCATTTT. The V gene is TRBV6-1, the J gene TRBJ1-5; D perhaps matches TRBD1 (5 bases). CDR3 length: 13 residues. Trimming pared 6 bases from V and 4 bases from J, leaving 10 bases between. Germline V gene lookup returns CDR1 MNHNS and CDR2 SASEGT.

The chain recombines TRBV11-1 with TRBJ1-1; 8 bases are a match to TRBD1. The V and J ends lost 1 base and 4 bases, in that order; junction bases with no gene match: 2. Germline-derived CDR1 and CDR2 are SGHAT and FQDESV (reference sequence). This CDR3 comprises 14 residues. Here the CDR3 reads CASSLGTGSTEAFF. CDR3 bases: TGTGCCAGCAGCTTAGGGACAGGGTCCACTGAAGCTTTCTTT.

The rearrangement links TRBV6-6 to TRBJ2-1; D possibly uses TRBD1 or TRBD2 (5 bases each). The last part of the DNA fits TRBJ2-7 better; the J call may be wrong. The CDR3 runs 15 residues. From germline, CDR1 is MNHNY and CDR2 SVGAGI (reference sequence). The CDR3 coding sequence is TGTGCCAGCAGTTACCGGGACGTGCGAACCTACGAGCAGTACTTC. Translating it yields CASSYRDVRTYEQYF.

This clonotype was counted a single time. This may arise from a read error, as a much more abundant clone is one base away. Because the CDR3 is missing its conserved closing phenylalanine or tryptophan, this is likely a read error. This sequence joins TRBV7-2 and TRBJ2-5; D ambiguous. The DNA end is a closer match to TRBJ2-7, so the J assignment may be wrong. Germline V gives CDR1 SGHTA, CDR2 FQGNSA. There are 12 residues in the CDR3. In DNA, the CDR3 is TGTGCCAGCAGCTTAGAAGGAAGCGAGCAGTACTGC. Encoded protein: CASSLEGSEQYC.

This sequence joins TRBV6-1 and TRBJ1-5, with 7 bases that match TRBD1. This CDR3 has 18 residues. Germline V lookup: CDR1 MNHNS, CDR2 SASEGT. Trimming cost V 2 bases and J 0 bases; bases outside gene matches: 10. CDR3 sequence reads: CASSERGGQPYSNQPQHF. CDR3 sequence (DNA): TGTGCCAGCAGTGAAAGAGGGGGACAGCCTTATAGCAATCAGCCCCAGCATTTT.

This clonotype is medium-sized by share. This sequence joins TRBV11-3 and TRBJ2-3; 11 positions match TRBD2. The CDR3 totals 17 residues. CDR1 and CDR2 from the germline V gene are SGHNT and YENEEA. V was pared by 5 bases and J by 4 bases, with 11 bases of the junction left unmatched. In nucleotides, the CDR3 is TGTGCCAGCAGCACCAGCCGCCTAGCGGGAGGTGCAGATACGCAGTATTTT. Amino acid sequence: CASSTSRLAGGADTQYF.

This chain links TRBV7-2 with TRBJ1-4; D may be TRBD1 (5 bases). Trimming cost V 5 bases and J 7 bases, with 20 bases left between them. This CDR3 has 16 residues. Germline V gives CDR1 SGHTA, CDR2 FQGNSA. CDR3 sequence: CASSPYVQGSGEKLFF. The CDR3, as DNA: TGTGCCAGCAGCCCGTACGTCCAGGGCTCGGGTGAAAAACTGTTTTTT. The full variable domain, in which reference TRBV7-2 and TRBJ1-4 provide the parts outside the CDR3, is GAGVSQSPSNKVTEKGKDVELRCDPISGHTALYWYRQSLGQGLEFLIYFQGNSAPDKSGLPSDRFSAERTGGSVSTLTIQRTQQEDSAVYLCASSPYVQGSGEKLFFGSGTQLSVL.